Each of the 30 T cell receptor beta chains below was sequenced from the same sample in a study of T cells in Graves' hyperthyroidism and ophthalmopathy (dated by TCRdb to the late 2010s). The library was generated by multiplex PCR. The data were produced on an Illumina HiSeq 2000. TCR beta CDR3 regions were amplified from RNA transcripts. For the first round of RT-PCR on the TCR CDR3, the HTBI primer set was used together with the Qiagen OneStep RT-PCR kit. TCRdb trimmed public reads at Q25 via fastp, called clones via MiXCR and kept in-frame beta chains. Rows with one shared CDR3 protein collapse into an entry with the most common genes and DNA. A total of nearly 600,000 distinct CDR3 sequences appear in this sample, over 12% of them only once. Jointly, the top ten make up roughly 7.1% of the sample. The sample was blood. The receptors were sampled from a woman aged 18-29 years with Graves' ophthalmopathy.

V gene TRBV6-1 combines with J gene TRBJ2-3, with TRBD2 matching over 12 bases. V shed 6 bases and J 4 bases; nucleotides not matched to a gene: 11. CDR1 and CDR2 (germline): MNHNS, SASEGT. The CDR3 spans 17 residues. CDR3 protein: CASSPTRGLAGPDTQYF. In nucleotides, the CDR3 is TGTGCCAGCAGCCCGACGAGAGGACTAGCGGGACCAGATACGCAGTATTTT.

This clonotype was seen a few times. Possible read error: a much larger clone is one base away. This chain joins TRBV30 and TRBJ2-7, with 10 bases that match TRBD1. CDR1 is GTSNPN and CDR2 is SVGIG in the germline V gene (reference sequence). The CDR3 has 12 residues. The J segment lost 5 bases and the V segment lost 8 bases, leaving 6 bases of the junction unmatched. CDR3 in DNA: TGTGCCCGGGGACAGGGGTCCCACGAGCAGTACTTC. It codes for CARGQGSHEQYF.

The sample holds many counts of this clonotype. The chain employs TRBV20-1 and TRBJ2-3; possible D gene TRBD1, 5 bases. This CDR3 has 15 residues. Trimming cost V 0 bases and J 0 bases, with 10 bases left between them. Germline V gene sequence: CDR1 DFQATT, CDR2 SNEGSKA (reference sequence). CDR3 amino acids: CSARDNRRSTDTQYF. CDR3 in DNA: TGCAGTGCTAGAGATAACAGGCGGAGCACAGATACGCAGTATTTT.

On this clonotype itself: This clone may be a read error of a much larger clone one base away. The chain links TRBV11-2 to TRBJ2-1; D not resolved. Judging by the DNA end, TRBJ2-7 fits better; the J call may be wrong. The CDR3 covers 14 residues. Per the germline V gene, CDR1 is SGHAT and CDR2 is FQNNGV. The CDR3 loop is CASSLPTSSNEQYF. The CDR3 DNA follows: TGTGCCAGCAGCTTACCTACCTCTTCTAATGAGCAGTACTTC.

The table lists this clonotype with many counts. The chain recombines TRBV11-3 with TRBJ1-6; no firm D call. Per germline, CDR1 SGHNT and CDR2 YENEEA. The CDR3 is 16 amino acids. Trimming removed 5 bases from V and 0 bases from J, with 11 bases in between. Written as DNA, the CDR3 is TGTGCCAGCAGCCCATCCCAGAGCTCCTATAATTCACCCCTCCACTTT. This codes for CASSPSQSSYNSPLHF.

This clonotype showed up many times. The gene calls are TRBV24-1 and TRBJ1-1; TRBD1 might be the D (5 bases). Germline CDR1 and CDR2: KGHDR and SFDVKD. This CDR3 has 13 amino acids. The ends were cut back, 7 bases at V and 0 bases at J, with 8 bases in the middle. The DNA for the CDR3 is TGTGCCACCAGAGGGGCTATGAACACTGAAGCTTTCTTT. As protein: CATRGAMNTEAFF.

The chain is built from TRBV28 and TRBJ1-3; no definite D call. The CDR3 loop spans 18 amino acids. The V end was cut by 3 bases, the J end by 0 bases, with 18 bases between. The germline V gene has CDR1 MDHEN and CDR2 SYDVKM. The CDR3 sequence: CASSFLVGLGSSGNTIYF. Written as DNA, the CDR3 is TGTGCCAGCAGTTTTCTGGTCGGGTTGGGTAGCTCTGGAAACACCATATATTTT.

This clonotype was counted at least ten times. CDR3 in amino acids: CSARGPLSGTYNEQFF. The CDR3 nucleotides read TGCAGTGCTAGAGGTCCTCTTAGCGGGACCTACAATGAGCAGTTCTTC. The chain combines TRBV20-1 with TRBJ2-1, with 8 bases lining up with TRBD2. Trimming took 1 base from V and 2 from J; bases not matched to a gene: 7. Germline CDR1 and CDR2: DFQATT and SNEGSKA (reference sequence). The CDR3 is 16 amino acids.

Notes on this clonotype: This may be a read error: a much more frequent sequence differs by one nucleotide. CDR3 DNA: TGTGCCAGCACCAAAACCGGGATAACGAACACTGAAGCTTTCTTT. Amino acids: CASTKTGITNTEAFF. V gene TRBV9 combines with J gene TRBJ1-1; D not certain. This CDR3 comprises 15 residues. Trimming stripped 6 bases from V and 1 base from J, with 16 bases between. Germline-derived CDR1 and CDR2 are SGDLS and YYNGEE.

The chain employs TRBV28 and TRBJ2-7; 12 nucleotides align to TRBD2. This CDR3 region has 16 residues. Germline CDR1 reads MDHEN; CDR2 reads SYDVKM. V lost 3 bases, J lost 3 bases, and 6 bases stayed unmatched. The CDR3 DNA reads TGTGCCAGCAGTTTTGAAACTAGCGGGAGGAACTACGAGCAGTACTTC. Its translation is CASSFETSGRNYEQYF. The whole variable domain, remainder taken from reference TRBV28 and TRBJ2-7, is DVKVTQSSRYLVKRTGEKVFLECVQDMDHENMFWYRQDPGLGLRLIYFSYDVKMKEKGDIPEGYSVSREKKERFSLILESASTNQTSMYLCASSFETSGRNYEQYFGPGTRLTVT.

This clonotype occurred many times. The rearrangement links TRBV7-2 to TRBJ2-1, with 11 bases fitting TRBD1. J gave up 4 bases and V 5 bases, and 7 bases lay outside the gene matches. In germline, CDR1 is SGHTA, CDR2 FQGNSA. This CDR3 region has 16 residues. The chain's CDR3 is CASSVSGTGGYNEQFF. The CDR3 region has the DNA TGTGCCAGCAGCGTATCCGGGACAGGGGGATACAATGAGCAGTTCTTC.

This clonotype was detected ten times or more. J is TRBJ1-1 and V is TRBV11-3; the D gene is possibly TRBD1 (5 bases). Germline CDR1 reads SGHNT; CDR2 reads YENEEA. This CDR3 is built from 14 residues. V was shortened by 1 base and J by 6 bases, with 12 bases between the two germline ends. In nucleotides, the CDR3 is TGTGCCAGCAGCTTAGGACAGAAAGACGCTGAAGCTTTCTTT. This translates into CASSLGQKDAEAFF. The variable domain in full, with the rest retrieved from reference TRBV11-3 and TRBJ1-1, is EAGVVQSPRYKIIEKKQPVAFWCNPISGHNTLYWYLQNLGQGPELLIRYENEEAVDDSQLPKDRFSAERLKGVDSTLKIQPAELGDSAVYLCASSLGQKDAEAFFGQGTRLTVV.

This clonotype has just a few counts. V is TRBV9 and J is TRBJ2-2; 9 bases fit TRBD2. Losses at the gene ends were 3 bases for V and 2 bases for J; bases not matched to a gene: 5. Germline V gene sequence: CDR1 SGDLS, CDR2 YYNGEE. The CDR3 is made up of 16 amino acids. The CDR3 nucleotides read TGTGCCAGCAGCGAGTTAGCGGGAGTCAACACCGGGGAGCTGTTTTTT. Translated: CASSELAGVNTGELFF.

This clonotype was observed a few times. The chain uses TRBV24-1 and TRBJ2-1; TRBD2 matches at 11 bases. V shed 3 bases, J shed 6 bases, and the junction held 3 bases outside the gene matches. Germline CDR1 is KGHDR and CDR2 is SFDVKD. The CDR3 has 15 amino acids. CDR3 DNA sequence: TGTGCCACCAGTGATCCGACTAGCGGGATCAATGAGCAGTTCTTC. The encoded protein is CATSDPTSGINEQFF.

This clonotype appeared many times. The chain links TRBV6-2 or TRBV6-3 to TRBJ2-1, with D perhaps TRBD1 (6 bases). From germline, CDR1 is MNHEY and CDR2 SVGEGT. Trimming stripped 6 bases from V and 8 bases from J, with 14 bases between. The CDR3 length is 13 residues. Here the CDR3 reads CASSLRWGHEQFF. The CDR3 DNA follows: TGTGCCAGCAGCTTACGCTGGGGGCATGAGCAGTTCTTC.

This clonotype has a count of ten or more. The chain uses TRBV6-1 and TRBJ2-1; maybe TRBD2 (5 bases). This CDR3 contains 15 residues. CDR1 is MNHNS, CDR2 SASEGT, per germline. V was pared by 8 bases and J by 6 bases, with 20 bases between. CDR3 protein: CASVHKGDSGNEQFF. The DNA for the CDR3 is TGTGCCAGCGTCCATAAGGGAGACTCCGGCAATGAGCAGTTCTTC.

This clonotype has at least ten counts. CDR3 in amino acids: CATSRDESGGTGRIPEGYEQYF. The CDR3 DNA reads TGTGCCACCAGCAGAGATGAGTCGGGAGGGACAGGCCGTATCCCTGAGGGGTACGAGCAGTACTTC. This chain links TRBV15 with TRBJ2-7; D is perhaps TRBD1 or TRBD2 (8 bases each). Per the germline V gene, CDR1 is LNHNV and CDR2 is YYDKDF (reference sequence). This CDR3 region has 22 residues. V lost 0 bases and J 4 bases, leaving 34 bases between the germline ends.

This clonotype was observed many times. The CDR3 loop is CASSLLAGKQPQHF. The CDR3 nucleotides are TGTGCCAGCAGTTTACTGGCAGGGAAGCAGCCCCAGCATTTT. The rearrangement uses TRBV28 and TRBJ1-5; D might be TRBD1 (5 bases). The V end was cut by 2 bases, the J end by 7 bases, with 12 bases between. The CDR3 loop spans 14 amino acids. Germline V gene lookup returns CDR1 MDHEN and CDR2 SYDVKM.

This clonotype was observed many times. The chain carries TRBV7-8 and TRBJ1-1, with D uncertain. Germline V gene lookup returns CDR1 SGHVS and CDR2 FQNEAQ. CDR3 length: 17 residues. The V and J ends lost 4 bases and 1 base respectively, with 19 bases between them. The CDR3 here is CASSSPRFMRRNTEAFF. CDR3 in DNA: TGTGCCAGCAGCTCACCTCGGTTCATGAGGCGGAACACTGAAGCTTTCTTT.

This clonotype has at least ten counts. The chain combines TRBV27 with TRBJ2-3; 11 bases fit TRBD2. J gave up 2 bases and V 5 bases, and 6 bases lay outside the gene matches. CDR3 length: 16 amino acids. Germline V lookup: CDR1 MNHEY, CDR2 SMNVEV (reference sequence). CDR3 DNA sequence: TGTGCCAGCAGTCGCGGACTAGCGGGTTTCACAGATACGCAGTATTTT. Protein product: CASSRGLAGFTDTQYF.

V gene TRBV11-2 combines with J gene TRBJ2-2; 11 bases are a match to TRBD2. Germline V gives CDR1 SGHAT, CDR2 FQNNGV. The CDR3 is made up of 16 amino acids. The V segment lost 4 bases and the J segment 3 bases; nucleotides outside the gene matches: 4. As DNA, the CDR3 is TGTGCCAGCAGCTCTTCGGGACTAGCGGACACCGGGGAGCTGTTTTTT. Its translation is CASSSSGLADTGELFF.

Ten or more counts support this clonotype. The chain has TRBV3-1 and TRBJ1-5; D not certain. The V end lost 1 base, the J end lost 4 bases, and 8 bases lay between the germline ends. This CDR3 has 14 amino acids. In germline, CDR1 is LGHDT, CDR2 YNNKEL (reference sequence). This chain's CDR3 is CASSQADGNQPQHF. In DNA form, the CDR3 reads TGTGCCAGCAGCCAAGCCGACGGTAATCAGCCCCAGCATTTT.

The gene calls are TRBV28 and TRBJ2-2, with 13 nucleotides matching TRBD2. Trimming took 4 bases from V and 6 from J; bases not matched to a gene: 5. Germline CDR1 is MDHEN and CDR2 is SYDVKM. This CDR3 has 16 residues. As DNA, the CDR3 is TGTGCCAGCAGTTCCCCCGGGACTAGCGGGGCCGGGGAGCTGTTTTTT. Translation gives CASSSPGTSGAGELFF. Full variable domain (missing parts from reference TRBV28 and TRBJ2-2): DVKVTQSSRYLVKRTGEKVFLECVQDMDHENMFWYRQDPGLGLRLIYFSYDVKMKEKGDIPEGYSVSREKKERFSLILESASTNQTSMYLCASSSPGTSGAGELFFGEGSRLTVL.

Ten or more counts support this clonotype. The genes are TRBV7-3 and TRBJ2-5; weak D call: TRBD1 (8 bases). Trimming cost V 5 bases and J 0 bases, with 16 bases left between them. The germline CDR1 and CDR2 sequences are SGHTA and FQGTGA. The CDR3 contains 16 residues. DNA of the CDR3: TGTGCCAGCAGCACCACAGGGGGGGGGTACCAAGAGACCCAGTACTTC. Translated: CASSTTGGGYQETQYF.

This clonotype was picked up a small number of times. The V call is TRBV12-3 or TRBV12-4, the J call TRBJ1-5; TRBD1 is a possible D gene (6 bases). Trimming pared 4 bases from V and 7 bases from J, leaving 14 bases between. The CDR3 spans 14 residues. Here the CDR3 DNA reads TGTGCCAGCAGTTGGATGGGGGCGGGACAGCCCCAGCATTTT. Translation gives CASSWMGAGQPQHF.

There are many counts of this clonotype. The genes are TRBV28 and TRBJ2-7; D is undetermined. Germline lookup yields CDR1 MDHEN and CDR2 SYDVKM. The V gene lost 6 bases and the J gene lost 5 bases, with 14 bases spanning the gap. This CDR3 is 13 amino acids long. The chain's CDR3 is CASSFTPGHEQYF. The CDR3 bases are TGTGCCAGCAGCTTTACCCCCGGTCACGAGCAGTACTTC.

V usage is TRBV7-8 and J usage is TRBJ2-6; TRBD1 is a possible D gene (6 bases). The V end was cut by 2 bases, the J end by 2 bases, with 10 bases between. The CDR3 consists of 16 residues. From germline, CDR1 is SGHVS and CDR2 FQNEAQ. The CDR3 bases are TGTGCCAGCAGCTTAAACAGGGTAGCTGGGGCCAACGTCCTGACTTTC. As protein: CASSLNRVAGANVLTF.

As concerns this clonotype: This sequence may be a read error, since a much larger clone differs from it by one base. The chain employs TRBV20-1 and TRBJ2-7; 7 nucleotides line up with TRBD1. This CDR3 comprises 14 residues. Per the germline V gene, CDR1 is DFQATT and CDR2 is SNEGSKA (reference sequence). CDR3 in DNA: TGCAGTGCTAGAGATAGAACAGGGGCCGACGAGCAGCACTTC. Translation gives CSARDRTGADEQHF.

Points on this clonotype: One base away lies a much larger clone, so this may be a sequencing read error. The chain joins TRBV27 to TRBJ2-5; TRBD2 might be the D (6 bases). The CDR3 covers 13 residues. V lost 10 bases and J 6 bases, leaving 18 bases between the germline ends. Germline CDR1 is MNHEY and CDR2 is SMNVEV (reference sequence). The CDR3 bases are TGTGCCACCTACGTCGGGGGTGGGCAGACCCAGTACTTC. Translating gives CATYVGGGQTQYF.

This clonotype was counted between two and nine times. The rearrangement joins TRBV6-1 to TRBJ2-1; TRBD2 matches at 11 bases. CDR1 is MNHNS and CDR2 is SASEGT in the germline V gene. This CDR3 has 15 amino acids. After removal of 7 bases from V and 12 bases from J, the junction contained 14 bases not matched to a gene. As DNA, the CDR3 is TGTGCCAGCACCGGCCGAGGACTAGCGGGTTCAGGGCAGTTCTTC. Its translation: CASTGRGLAGSGQFF.